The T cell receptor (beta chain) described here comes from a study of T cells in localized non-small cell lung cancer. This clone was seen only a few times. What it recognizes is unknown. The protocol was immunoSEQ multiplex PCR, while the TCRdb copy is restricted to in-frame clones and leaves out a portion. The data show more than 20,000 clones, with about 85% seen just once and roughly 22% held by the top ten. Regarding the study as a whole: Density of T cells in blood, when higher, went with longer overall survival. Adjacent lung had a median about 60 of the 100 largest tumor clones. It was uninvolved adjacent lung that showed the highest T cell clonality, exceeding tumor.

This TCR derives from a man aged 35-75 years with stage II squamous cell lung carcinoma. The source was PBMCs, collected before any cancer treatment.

This CDR3 is CASSAETGVNSPLHF. The DNA of the CDR3 is TGTGCCAGCAGCGCCGAGACAGGGGTAAATTCACCCCTCCACTTT. V and J are TRBV13 and TRBJ1-6, with TRBD1 matching over 8 bases. The CDR3 length is 15 residues. Germline CDR1 reads PRHDT; CDR2 reads FYEKMQ (reference sequence). Unmatched junction bases numbered 7, after V lost 5 bases and J lost 7 bases.